This is a list of T cell receptor beta chains from one sample in a study of response to subunit inactivated influenza vaccine. Each CDR3 protein is one row after TCRdb ran MiXCR on the RT-PCR reads. The sample includes roughly 190,000 distinct CDR3 sequences, about an eighth seen only once; the top ten take 25% to 30%. The sample also formed part of further work on T cells expressing NK-cell markers.

Sample: CD8+ T cells sorted from PBMCs, taken 11 to 12 days after vaccination. The receptors stem from a man in his forties or fifties who received an inactivated influenza vaccine. The CDR3 runs from the conserved cysteine through the conserved F or W.

j_gene: TRBJ2-7; v_gene: TRBV28; CDR3aa: CASSFVPGYEQYF
j_gene: TRBJ2-1; v_gene: TRBV7-2; CDR3aa: CASSGLGRTVYNEQFF
j_gene: TRBJ2-7; v_gene: TRBV7-9; CDR3aa: CASSALVLAPSYEQYF
j_gene: TRBJ2-1; v_gene: TRBV27; CDR3aa: CASSPGASGANEQFF
j_gene: TRBJ2-1; v_gene: TRBV6-2/TRBV6-3; CDR3aa: CASSSPRDGHNEQFF
j_gene: TRBJ1-1; v_gene: TRBV10-3; CDR3aa: CAISESGESMNTEAFF
j_gene: TRBJ2-2; v_gene: TRBV9; CDR3aa: CASSVVNGELFF
j_gene: TRBJ2-1; v_gene: TRBV7-9; CDR3aa: CASTKTGLSYNEQFF
j_gene: TRBJ1-1; v_gene: TRBV21-1; CDR3aa: CASILGDRRNTEAFF
j_gene: TRBJ2-7; v_gene: TRBV27; CDR3aa: CASSVSAASSYEQYF
j_gene: TRBJ2-3; v_gene: TRBV12-3/TRBV12-4; CDR3aa: CASSTQWITDTQYF
j_gene: TRBJ2-1; v_gene: TRBV28; CDR3aa: CASSSGGKYNEQFF
j_gene: TRBJ2-5; v_gene: TRBV12-3/TRBV12-4; CDR3aa: CASSHIDQETQYF
j_gene: TRBJ2-1; v_gene: TRBV7-2; CDR3aa: CASSLAPINYNEQFF
j_gene: TRBJ2-1; v_gene: TRBV6-5; CDR3aa: CASSYFRTVIDEQFF
j_gene: TRBJ2-4; v_gene: TRBV2; CDR3aa: CASRLTGVGAKNIQYF
j_gene: TRBJ2-7; v_gene: TRBV6-1; CDR3aa: CASSEGQPYEQYF
j_gene: TRBJ1-1; v_gene: TRBV21-1; CDR3aa: CASSKGLTGGLRTEAFF
j_gene: TRBJ2-7; v_gene: TRBV15; CDR3aa: CATSRWTGEGTLDEQYF
j_gene: TRBJ2-1; v_gene: TRBV27; CDR3aa: CASSSRGYNEQFF
j_gene: TRBJ1-2; v_gene: TRBV29-1; CDR3aa: CSARMDGQNYGYTF
j_gene: TRBJ1-2; v_gene: TRBV5-1; CDR3aa: CASSGSTTNYGYTF
j_gene: TRBJ1-1; v_gene: TRBV24-1; CDR3aa: CATSDFRGYQAFF
j_gene: TRBJ2-1; v_gene: TRBV28; CDR3aa: CASSLWGSPKFF
j_gene: TRBJ2-6; v_gene: TRBV4-1; CDR3aa: CASSPEGSGGANVLTF
j_gene: TRBJ2-7; v_gene: TRBV9; CDR3aa: CASSSRDNPYEQYF
j_gene: TRBJ2-1; v_gene: TRBV3-1; CDR3aa: CASSQDLGTADEQFF
j_gene: TRBJ2-5; v_gene: TRBV6-2/TRBV6-3; CDR3aa: CASSYSAQGETQYF
j_gene: TRBJ1-4; v_gene: TRBV27; CDR3aa: CASSLSTAGAGKLFF
j_gene: TRBJ1-2; v_gene: TRBV7-8; CDR3aa: CASSLGRGNDGYTF
j_gene: TRBJ2-2; v_gene: TRBV9; CDR3aa: CASSVGVAGDLTGELFF
j_gene: TRBJ2-3; v_gene: TRBV4-2; CDR3aa: CASSQVSESTDTQYF
j_gene: TRBJ2-3; v_gene: TRBV7-6; CDR3aa: CASSPFTGGTDTQYF
j_gene: TRBJ2-5; v_gene: TRBV10-3; CDR3aa: CATGGRGGARETQYF